The T cell receptor (beta chain) described here comes from a study of regulatory T cells in long-lasting Graves disease. For the study at large: The criterion for persistent Graves' disease was over 5 years of antithyroid drugs with positive TSH receptor antibodies.

Time point defined: persistent/refractory GD, antithyroid drugs over 5 years with positive TRAb. There was RNA extracted from PBMCs, and the TCR library was made from it. In building TCR beta libraries, iRepertoire HTBI primers were used together with Arm-PCR of CDR3 regions. TCRdb redid the calling of the multiplex PCR reads with MiXCR, one entry per CDR3 protein. The sample carries 700,000 or so distinct CDR3 sequences, about 30% recorded once. Regarding the study as a whole: Segments TRBV28, TRBJ1-2 and TRBJ2-5 showed preferential usage in persistent disease.

V lost 0 bases to trimming and J lost 5 bases; unmatched junction nucleotides: 11. CDR3 length equals 17 residues. CDR1 and CDR2 from the germline V gene are MNHNS and SASEGT. This clonotype came up many times. Its antigen is as yet unknown. The specimen comprised peripheral blood mononuclear cells (PBMCs), sampled when the disease was refractory, from a patient treated with antithyroid drugs. V usage is TRBV6-1 and J usage is TRBJ1-2; 8 bases fit TRBD1. The receptor was derived from a female donor with Graves disease. CDR3 in amino acids: CASSEARQGAPRYGYTF. DNA of the CDR3: TGTGCCAGCAGTGAAGCGCGCCAGGGGGCGCCTAGGTATGGCTACACCTTC.